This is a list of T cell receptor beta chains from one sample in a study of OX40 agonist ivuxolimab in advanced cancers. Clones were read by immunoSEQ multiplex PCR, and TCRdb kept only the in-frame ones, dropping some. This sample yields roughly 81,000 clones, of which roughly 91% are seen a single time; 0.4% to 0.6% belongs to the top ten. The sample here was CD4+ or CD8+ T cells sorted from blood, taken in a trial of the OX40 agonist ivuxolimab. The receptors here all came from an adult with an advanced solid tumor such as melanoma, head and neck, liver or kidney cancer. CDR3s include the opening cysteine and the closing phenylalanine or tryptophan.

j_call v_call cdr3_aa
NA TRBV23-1 CASSPLDRGSNYEQYF
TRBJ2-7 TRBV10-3 CAISVSGGAHYEQYF
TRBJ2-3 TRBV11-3 CASSLSADTQYF
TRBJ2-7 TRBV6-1 CASSEAFNEQYF
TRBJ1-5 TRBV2 CASSGETGRGQPQHF
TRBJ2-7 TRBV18 CASSPPGFSYEQYF
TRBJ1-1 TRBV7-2 CASSSVLPGGTEAFF
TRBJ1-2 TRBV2 CASSTQRGYGYTF
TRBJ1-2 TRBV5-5 CASSTGPGYGYTF
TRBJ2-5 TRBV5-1 CASSYPSGRGRSETQYF
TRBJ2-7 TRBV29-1 CSARTGGDEQYF
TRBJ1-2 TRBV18 CASSRDGSYGYTF
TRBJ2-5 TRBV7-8 CASSSFGGRETQYF
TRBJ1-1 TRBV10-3 CAISEGPTEAFF
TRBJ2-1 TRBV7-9 CASSFIQKQGSEQFF
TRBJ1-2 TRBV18 CASSPWDRSLYGYTF
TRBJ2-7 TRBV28 CASSLTSRGDSYEQYF
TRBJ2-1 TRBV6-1 CASGSEGVSRGEQFF
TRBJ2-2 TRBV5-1 CASSLEGHGGELFF
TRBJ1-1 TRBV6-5 CASSLRTGLEAFF
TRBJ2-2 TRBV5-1 CASSTGRLPRKLFF
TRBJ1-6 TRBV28 CASSVPYNSPLHF
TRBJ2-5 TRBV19 CASKEGSQETQYF
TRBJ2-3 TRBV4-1 CASSQALGTISTDTQYF
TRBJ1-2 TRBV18 CASSPDVWVGYTF
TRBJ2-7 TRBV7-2 CASSFKIDRVAYEQYF
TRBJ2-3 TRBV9 CASSRGTGGEDTQYF
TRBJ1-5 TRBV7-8 CASSLPAAIAPQHF
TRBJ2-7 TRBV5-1 CASSLDRNIYEQYF
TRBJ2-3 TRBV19 CASSPVEPGRTDTQYF
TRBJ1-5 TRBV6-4 CASSENDRGPQHF
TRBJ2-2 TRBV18 CASSPWSQGAGELFF
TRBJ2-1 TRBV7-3 CASSLSGGPDEQFF
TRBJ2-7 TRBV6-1 CASRLLSYEQYF
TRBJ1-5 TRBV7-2 CASSLDRNQPQHF
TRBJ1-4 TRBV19 CASSIEGVNEKLFF
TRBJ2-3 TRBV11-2 CASSLVGLRARGQWTQYF
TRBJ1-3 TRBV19 CATRQQHSGNTIYF
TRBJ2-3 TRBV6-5 CASSRLTLGDTQYF
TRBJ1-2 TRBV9 CASSVDLGTGSGYTF
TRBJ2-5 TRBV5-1 CASSLSGAWETQYF
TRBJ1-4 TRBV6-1 CASSAPVGNEKLFF
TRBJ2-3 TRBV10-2 CASSEASGGAGVTDTQYF
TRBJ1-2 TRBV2 CASNPGTGVFGYTF
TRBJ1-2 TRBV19 CASRRPGEGCTF
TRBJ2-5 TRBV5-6 CASSPGPQETQYF
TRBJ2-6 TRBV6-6 CASSYARSGANVLTF
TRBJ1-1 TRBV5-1 CASSMTGEDTEAFF
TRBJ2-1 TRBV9 CASSVVPTSDNEQFF
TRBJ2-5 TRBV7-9 CAWGGGDQETQYF
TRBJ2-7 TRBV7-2 CASSSGTSGGEQYF